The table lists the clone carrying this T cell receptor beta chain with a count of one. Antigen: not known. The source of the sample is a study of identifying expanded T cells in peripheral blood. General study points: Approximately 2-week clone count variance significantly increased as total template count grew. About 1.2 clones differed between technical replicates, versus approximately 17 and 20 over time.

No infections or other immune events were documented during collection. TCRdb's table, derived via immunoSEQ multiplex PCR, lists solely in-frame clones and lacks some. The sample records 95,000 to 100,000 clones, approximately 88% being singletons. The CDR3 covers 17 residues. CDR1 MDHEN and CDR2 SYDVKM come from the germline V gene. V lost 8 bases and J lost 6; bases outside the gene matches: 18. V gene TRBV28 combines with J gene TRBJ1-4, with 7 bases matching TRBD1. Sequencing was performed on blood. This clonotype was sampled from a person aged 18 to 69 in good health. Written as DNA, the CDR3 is TGTGCCAGCCCCCCCAAGGACAGGCCAAACCCAGATGAAAAACTGTTTTTT. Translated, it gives CASPPKDRPNPDEKLFF.